Below, one T cell receptor beta chain is given with its context. This sample is drawn from a study of blood T cell repertoires in COVID-19. Study as a whole: The United States, Italy and Spain were the sources of the acute and convalescent COVID-19 samples.

V lost 5 bases, J lost 4 bases, and 14 bases stayed unmatched. Germline V gene data show CDR1 as LNHDA and CDR2 as SQIVND (reference sequence). CDR3 size: 19 residues. Data came from immunoSEQ multiplex PCR; TCRdb stores just in-frame clones and leaves some out. The sample records under 300,000 clones, 75% to 90% being singletons. Source material: peripheral blood. This TCR came from an older woman with acute or convalescent COVID-19. The J gene is TRBJ2-2, the V gene TRBV19; 12 nucleotides agree with TRBD1. The CDR3 region has the DNA TGTGCCAGTAGTTCTCCCGGGACAGGGGGCGCCCCGGGCACCGGGGAGCTGTTTTTT. Amino acids: CASSSPGTGGAPGTGELFF.